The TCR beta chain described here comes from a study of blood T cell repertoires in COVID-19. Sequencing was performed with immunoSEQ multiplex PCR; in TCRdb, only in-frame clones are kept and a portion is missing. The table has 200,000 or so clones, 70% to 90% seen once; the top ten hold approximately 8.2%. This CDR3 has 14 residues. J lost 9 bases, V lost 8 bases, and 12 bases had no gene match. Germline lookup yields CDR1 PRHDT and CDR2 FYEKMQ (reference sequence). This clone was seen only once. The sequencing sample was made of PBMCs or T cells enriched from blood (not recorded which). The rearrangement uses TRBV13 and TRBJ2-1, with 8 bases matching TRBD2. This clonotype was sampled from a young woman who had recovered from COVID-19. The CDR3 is CASLRSGALPEQFF. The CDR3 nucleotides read TGTGCCAGCTTACGTAGCGGGGCCTTGCCTGAGCAGTTCTTC. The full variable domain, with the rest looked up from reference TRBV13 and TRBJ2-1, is AAGVIQSPRHLIKEKRETATLKCYPIPRHDTVYWYQQGPGQDPQFLISFYEKMQSDKGSIPDRFSAQQFSDYHSELNMSSLELGDSALYFCASLRSGALPEQFFGPGTRLTVL.